The 10 T cell receptor beta chains below come from one sample, sequenced in a study of T-cell reconstitution after alpha-beta-depleted transplantation in children. Findings of the study overall: By one year post-transplant, T-cell counts and diversity largely arose from T cells that were newly produced.

Which antigens these TCRs recognize remains unknown. Preparation of the TCRbeta library used unique molecular identifiers. One entry per CDR3 protein, called by TCRdb with MiXCR from the PCR reads. This table has approximately 300,000 distinct CDR3 sequences, around 7.3% appearing once. This specimen was peripheral blood, taken 360 days after TCRalphabeta/CD19-depleted stem cell transplant. The source of these receptors is a female patient aged 2-9 years who had a stem cell transplant for Fanconi anemia, so the T cells may come from the graft donor.

This clonotype has at least ten counts. The chain joins TRBV5-1 to TRBJ2-5; TRBD1 matches 8 bases. The CDR3 extends over 14 amino acids. CDR1 is SGHRS and CDR2 is YFSETQ in the germline V gene. After removal of 2 bases from V and 5 bases from J, the junction contained 5 bases not matched to a gene. CDR3 sequence (DNA): TGCGCCAGCAGCTTTGGACAGGGAGTCGAGACCCAGTACTTC. Translating gives CASSFGQGVETQYF.

This clonotype has a count of ten or more. The chain combines TRBV4-1 with TRBJ1-4, with 8 bases matching TRBD1. V lost 3 bases to trimming and J lost 8 bases; unmatched junction nucleotides: 5. The germline V gene has CDR1 MGHRA and CDR2 YSYEKL. The CDR3 is 14 residues long. The CDR3 protein is CASSHGQGREKLFF. CDR3 DNA: TGCGCCAGCAGCCACGGACAGGGTCGAGAAAAACTGTTTTTT.

Ten or more counts support this clonotype. The chain combines TRBV24-1 with TRBJ2-7, with TRBD2 matching 8 bases. Germline V CDR1 and CDR2: KGHDR, SFDVKD. V dropped 9 bases and J dropped 7; count of bases not matched to a gene: 7. This CDR3 spans 12 amino acids. DNA for the CDR3: TGTGCCACCCAGCGGGGGTCGAGGGAGCAGTACGTC. This codes for CATQRGSREQYV.

This clonotype has at least ten counts. The chain has TRBV7-9 and TRBJ1-1; 8 bases match TRBD1. CDR1 is SEHNR, CDR2 FQNEAQ, per germline (reference sequence). This CDR3 comprises 13 residues. The trim removed 9 bases at V and 1 base at J, leaving 4 bases unmatched. The CDR3 reads CASEDRENTEAFF. The CDR3 region has the DNA TGTGCCAGTGAGGACAGGGAGAACACTGAAGCTTTCTTT.

This clonotype was detected only once. The genes are TRBV7-9 and TRBJ2-1; tentatively, D is TRBD2 (6 bases). The CDR3 covers 16 residues. The germline V gene has CDR1 SEHNR and CDR2 FQNEAQ (reference sequence). V was cut by 5 bases and J by 8 bases, with 22 bases left in between. The chain's CDR3 is CASSRKAGQGGYEQFF. Here the CDR3 DNA reads TGTGCCAGCAGCCGCAAGGCGGGGCAGGGAGGCTATGAGCAGTTCTTC. The whole variable domain, filled in from reference TRBV7-9 and TRBJ2-1, reads DTGVSQNPRHKITKRGQNVTFRCDPISEHNRLYWYRQTLGQGPEFLTYFQNEAQLEKSRLLSDRFSAERPKGSFSTLEIQRTEQGDSAMYLCASSRKAGQGGYEQFFGPGTRLTVL.

This clonotype has ten or more counts. The chain joins TRBV14 to TRBJ2-1, with 12 bases fitting TRBD2. V trimming: 0 bases; J trimming: 16 bases; junction bases outside the gene matches: 13. There are 16 residues in the CDR3. CDR1 and CDR2 from the germline V gene are SGHDN and FVKESK. CDR3 sequence (DNA): TGTGCCAGCAGCCAAGATCTGCTAGCGGGGGGGTTCGGTGTATTCTTC. This sequence encodes CASSQDLLAGGFGVFF.

V is TRBV18 and J is TRBJ1-2; D is unresolved. This CDR3 is 16 amino acids long. Germline V gene data show CDR1 as KGHSH and CDR2 as LQKENI. Trimming removed 0 bases at V and 6 bases at J, with 17 bases between. The CDR3 protein is CASSPPPSVDVNGYTF. The CDR3 DNA reads as TGTGCCAGCTCACCACCCCCGAGTGTAGACGTAAATGGCTACACCTTC.

This clonotype was picked up many times. The DNA of the CDR3 is TGTGCCAGCAGTGATCCAGGTCTTGGCTACGAGCAGTACTTC. Encoded protein: CASSDPGLGYEQYF. The rearrangement uses TRBV25-1 and TRBJ2-7, with D hard to call. The CDR3 runs to 14 residues. The germline CDR1 and CDR2 sequences are MGHDK and SYGVNS. The V gene lost 3 bases and the J gene lost 3 bases, with 12 bases spanning the gap.

This rearrangement joins TRBV27 to TRBJ2-7; the match to TRBD1 covers 8 bases. The CDR3 is 13 amino acids. Trimming removed 8 bases from V and 5 bases from J; junction bases left unmatched: 8. CDR1 MNHEY and CDR2 SMNVEV come from the germline V gene (reference sequence). CDR3 sequence reads: CASSGQETDEQYF. The DNA of the CDR3 is TGTGCCAGCTCGGGACAGGAGACCGACGAGCAGTACTTC.

This clonotype was seen repeatedly, ten times or more. The chain has TRBV29-1 and TRBJ2-3; TRBD1 matches 8 bases. This CDR3 has 14 residues. Losses at the gene ends were 7 bases for V and 3 bases for J; bases not matched to a gene: 9. Germline assignment: CDR1 SQVTM and CDR2 ANQGSEA. CDR3 bases: TGCAGCGCGAACGACAGGGGATGGACAGATACGCAGTATTTT. Encoded protein: CSANDRGWTDTQYF.